This T cell receptor (beta chain) was observed in a study of T cell changes during pregnancy in multiple sclerosis. This clone was observed a few times. Assay used: immunoSEQ multiplex PCR; TCRdb lists only in-frame clones, some missing. The sample has about 50,000 clones, nearly 90% seen once. Looked up from germline, CDR1 is MDHEN and CDR2 is SYDVKM. V gave up 5 bases and J gave up 3 bases, with 13 bases separating them. This CDR3 is built from 15 residues. Source: peripheral blood, taken after pregnancy. The chain uses TRBV28 and TRBJ1-4, with a weak D call TRBD1 (5 bases). This clonotype originated in a female donor in good health, enrolled as a control in a pregnancy study. This CDR3 reads CASSPEGAPNEKLFF. The CDR3, as DNA: TGTGCCAGCAGTCCCGAAGGGGCGCCTAATGAAAAACTGTTTTTT.